Below are 24 T cell receptor beta chains sequenced from a single sample in a study of T cells in Graves' hyperthyroidism and ophthalmopathy. Amplification of TCR beta CDR3 regions was performed using RNA transcripts as template. The study used the HTBI primer set for a first-round RT-PCR of the TCR CDR3. TCRdb analysed the multiplex PCR reads with MiXCR anew, one entry per CDR3 protein. The sample contains about 570,000 distinct CDR3 sequences, less than 15% of which appear only once. The sequenced material came from blood. The receptors originated from a woman between 35 and 50 years old with Graves' hyperthyroidism.

The rearrangement uses TRBV29-1 and TRBJ2-5; a possible D gene is TRBD2 (5 bases). CDR1 is SQVTM and CDR2 is ANQGSEA in the germline V gene. The CDR3 is made up of 14 amino acids. This CDR3 is CSARRLRGFETQYF. The CDR3 DNA is TGCAGTGCTAGACGGCTACGCGGGTTTGAGACCCAGTACTTC.

A few counts support this clonotype. The chain is built from TRBV27 and TRBJ2-7, with D maybe TRBD1 (5 bases). The ends were cut back, 2 bases at V and 1 base at J, with 12 bases in the middle. CDR1 is MNHEY, CDR2 SMNVEV, per germline (reference sequence). CDR3 length: 15 residues. The CDR3 reads CASSLAGQWSYEQYF. The CDR3 nucleotides read TGTGCCAGCAGTTTAGCAGGGCAGTGGTCCTACGAGCAGTACTTC.

There are a few counts of this clonotype. The J gene is TRBJ2-2, the V gene TRBV27, with 12 bases that match TRBD2. The CDR3 totals 16 residues. V trimming: 4 bases; J trimming: 6 bases; junction bases outside the gene matches: 6. Germline CDR1 is MNHEY and CDR2 is SMNVEV (reference sequence). The DNA for the CDR3 is TGTGCCAGCAGTTCCCGACTAGCGGGAGTCTCCGGGGAGCTGTTTTTT. Its protein is CASSSRLAGVSGELFF.

V and J are TRBV29-1 and TRBJ2-3; the D is unclear. Germline CDR1 and CDR2: SQVTM and ANQGSEA. V was trimmed by 7 bases and J by 2 bases, leaving 10 bases between them. The CDR3 has 12 amino acids. The CDR3 sequence is CSALHHTDTQYF. In DNA, the CDR3 is TGCAGCGCTCTACACCACACAGATACGCAGTATTTT.

This clonotype has only a few counts. J is TRBJ2-7 and V is TRBV7-2; the match to TRBD1 covers 7 bases. This CDR3 spans 12 amino acids. Per germline, CDR1 SGHTA and CDR2 FQGNSA. The ends lost 4 bases at V and 7 bases at J; junction bases unmatched: 4. This chain's CDR3 is CASSSQGMEQYF. Here the CDR3 DNA reads TGTGCCAGCAGCTCACAGGGGATGGAGCAGTACTTC. The full variable domain, with the rest looked up from reference TRBV7-2 and TRBJ2-7, is GAGVSQSPSNKVTEKGKDVELRCDPISGHTALYWYRQSLGQGLEFLIYFQGNSAPDKSGLPSDRFSAERTGGSVSTLTIQRTQQEDSAVYLCASSSQGMEQYFGPGTRLTVT.

This clonotype was observed a handful of times. The chain employs TRBV6-2 or TRBV6-3 and TRBJ2-3, with 9 bases fitting TRBD2. Germline V gene lookup returns CDR1 MNHEY and CDR2 SVGEGT. This CDR3 has 16 residues. V lost 1 base to trimming and J lost 6 bases; unmatched junction nucleotides: 8. CDR3 nucleotide sequence: TGTGCCAGCAGTTACTTCGCGGGAGGGCCTAGGGATACGCAGTATTTT. Its translation is CASSYFAGGPRDTQYF.

In DNA form, the CDR3 reads TGTGCCAGTAGTAAATTTGAACGGCCCTACGAGCAGTACTTC. It translates to CASSKFERPYEQYF. The rearrangement links TRBV19 to TRBJ2-7; D is unresolved. Trimming shortened V by 4 bases and J by 2 bases, and 12 bases separated the two germline ends. The CDR3 is 14 amino acids. Germline V gene data show CDR1 as LNHDA and CDR2 as SQIVND (reference sequence).

This clonotype was recorded at least ten times. V usage is TRBV6-1 and J usage is TRBJ2-3; 13 bases agree with TRBD2. The germline V gene encodes CDR1 MNHNS and CDR2 SASEGT. Unmatched junction bases numbered 7, after V lost 7 bases and J lost 3 bases. CDR3 length: 16 amino acids. CDR3 DNA sequence: TGTGCCAGCAAAACAGGGACTAGCGGGATTACAGATACGCAGTATTTT. It codes for CASKTGTSGITDTQYF.

Ten or more counts support this clonotype. The rearrangement links TRBV6-2 or TRBV6-3 to TRBJ2-1, with a possible D match to TRBD2 (5 bases). Between the trimmed V and J ends, which lost 3 bases and 13 bases, there was a span of 19 bases. The CDR3 covers 14 residues. From germline, CDR1 is MNHEY and CDR2 SVGEGT. The CDR3 region has the DNA TGTGCCAGCAGTTATTCACGGACTTCAGCTGACCAGTTCTTC. It encodes CASSYSRTSADQFF.

This clonotype was detected many times. This chain uses TRBV11-3 with TRBJ2-7; maybe TRBD2 (5 bases). The CDR3 sequence is 15 residues long. Trimming pared 5 bases from V and 2 bases from J, leaving 16 bases between. The V gene's germline CDR1 is SGHNT and CDR2 YENEEA. The CDR3 here is CASSLRSGSTYEQYF. Written as DNA, the CDR3 is TGTGCCAGCAGCCTAAGGTCGGGATCAACCTACGAGCAGTACTTC.

This clonotype was counted at least ten times. This rearrangement joins TRBV11-2 to TRBJ2-1; 10 bases agree with TRBD1. In germline, CDR1 is SGHAT, CDR2 FQNNGV. V trimming: 5 bases; J trimming: 9 bases; junction bases outside the gene matches: 7. The CDR3 is 14 residues long. The CDR3 nucleotides read TGTGCCAGCAGCCCGATGACAGGGGGCAGTGAGCAGTTCTTC. Protein product: CASSPMTGGSEQFF.

The chain links TRBV6-6 to TRBJ2-1; 12 nucleotides match TRBD2. The germline V gene has CDR1 MNHNY and CDR2 SVGAGI (reference sequence). This CDR3 contains 16 residues. Germline trimming cut 2 bases from V and 9 bases from J; bases unmatched to any gene: 8. The CDR3 here is CASSYLLAGGGSEQFF. In DNA, the CDR3 is TGTGCCAGCAGTTACCTTCTAGCGGGAGGGGGGAGTGAGCAGTTCTTC.

The gene calls are TRBV4-1 and TRBJ2-2; 8 nucleotides line up with TRBD1. Per the germline V gene, CDR1 is MGHRA and CDR2 is YSYEKL. The CDR3 is 17 residues long. After removal of 3 bases from V and 6 bases from J, the junction contained 12 bases not matched to a gene. The chain's CDR3 is CASSHGSGQGAAGELFF. The CDR3 nucleotides read TGCGCCAGCAGCCACGGCTCTGGCCAGGGGGCGGCCGGGGAGCTGTTTTTT.

Remarks on this clonotype: It is likely a read error, because the conserved phenylalanine at the end of the CDR3 is missing. The chain links TRBV14 to TRBJ1-2, with D perhaps TRBD1 (5 bases). Germline V gene sequence: CDR1 SGHDN, CDR2 FVKESK. The CDR3 is 16 amino acids. V shed 4 bases and J shed 4 bases, with 19 bases lying between them. The CDR3 nucleotides are TGTGCCAGCAGCCGGGGCGCACTCAGGGCCCTCTATGGCTACACCCTC. Translating gives CASSRGALRALYGYTL.

This clonotype was found many times. This chain uses TRBV28 with TRBJ2-5, with D maybe TRBD2 (6 bases). V dropped 3 bases and J dropped 5 bases, with 13 bases sitting between them. CDR1 and CDR2 from the germline V gene are MDHEN and SYDVKM. CDR3 length: 14 amino acids. The DNA of the CDR3 is TGTGCCAGCAGTTTTCGGGGGAATCGGGAGACCCAGTACTTC. Encoded protein: CASSFRGNRETQYF.

This clonotype was observed many times. The chain's CDR3 is CASRLAGGGEQFF. The CDR3 coding sequence is TGTGCCAGCCGACTAGCGGGAGGGGGTGAGCAGTTCTTC. The chain employs TRBV12-3 or TRBV12-4 and TRBJ2-1; 14 nucleotides match TRBD2. The CDR3 has 13 residues. V shed 8 bases and J 9 bases; nucleotides not matched to a gene: 3.

This clonotype was seen many times. The V and J genes are TRBV2 and TRBJ2-7; TRBD1 matches 9 bases. The CDR3 is 16 amino acids. Germline values: CDR1 SNHLY, CDR2 FYNNEI. After removal of 2 bases from V and 0 bases from J, the junction contained 5 bases not matched to a gene. The CDR3 reads CASSELGQGASYEQYF. Here the CDR3 DNA reads TGTGCCAGCAGTGAATTGGGACAGGGTGCCTCCTACGAGCAGTACTTC. The full variable domain, rest sourced from reference TRBV2 and TRBJ2-7, is EPEVTQTPSHQVTQMGQEVILRCVPISNHLYFYWYRQILGQKVEFLVSFYNNEISEKSEIFDDQFSVERPDGSNFTLKIRSTKLEDSAMYFCASSELGQGASYEQYFGPGTRLTVT.

This clonotype has a count of ten or more. The V call is TRBV30, the J call TRBJ2-3; D tentatively reads TRBD1 or TRBD2 (5 bases each). Germline CDR1 and CDR2: GTSNPN and SVGIG (reference sequence). Trimming left V 2 bases short and J 1 base short, with 13 bases between. This CDR3 is built from 15 residues. CDR3 loop: CAWSSGSGGTDTQYF. CDR3 DNA: TGTGCCTGGAGTTCAGGGAGTGGTGGCACAGATACGCAGTATTTT.

This clonotype was recorded many times. This chain uses TRBV28 with TRBJ1-5; 11 positions match TRBD1. Germline V gene sequence: CDR1 MDHEN, CDR2 SYDVKM. The CDR3 totals 18 residues. The J segment lost 2 bases and the V segment lost 6 bases, leaving 12 bases of the junction unmatched. The CDR3 here is CASSQDRGRIGRNQPQHF. DNA for the CDR3: TGTGCCAGCAGCCAGGACAGGGGGCGGATTGGGCGCAATCAGCCCCAGCATTTT.

Ten or more counts support this clonotype. V is TRBV30 and J is TRBJ2-1; TRBD1 might be the D (6 bases). Germline V lookup: CDR1 GTSNPN, CDR2 SVGIG (reference sequence). This CDR3 spans 15 amino acids. Trimming left V 1 base short and J 6 bases short, with 16 bases between. The CDR3 nucleotides read TGTGCCTGGAGTGCCGCCGGGGCCAGGGGCAATGAGCAGTTCTTC. Protein sequence: CAWSAAGARGNEQFF.

This clonotype has ten or more counts. The rearrangement uses TRBV5-5 and TRBJ2-1, with no clear D. V lost 7 bases and J lost 3, with 14 bases in between. CDR1 SGHKS and CDR2 YYEKEE come from the germline V gene (reference sequence). CDR3 length equals 14 residues. CDR3 coding DNA: TGTGCCAGCCGCCCCGAAGAGCTCTACAATGAGCAGTTCTTC. This codes for CASRPEELYNEQFF.

This clonotype was recorded many times. The rearrangement uses TRBV30 and TRBJ2-2; 7 bases are a match to TRBD2. Germline CDR1 is GTSNPN and CDR2 is SVGIG (reference sequence). There are 15 residues in the CDR3. V was clipped by 2 bases and J by 7 bases; unmatched bases: 10. The CDR3, as DNA: TGTGCCTGGAGTAGGAGGGAGGGATATGGCGGGGAGCTGTTTTTT. Amino acids: CAWSRREGYGGELFF. Combining the CDR3 with reference TRBV30 and TRBJ2-2 gives the whole variable domain SQTIHQWPATLVQPVGSPLSLECTVEGTSNPNLYWYRQAAGRGLQLLFYSVGIGQISSEVPQNLSASRPQDRQFILSSKKLLLSDSGFYLCAWSRREGYGGELFFGEGSRLTVL.

The rearrangement joins TRBV4-1 to TRBJ2-1, with unresolved D. This CDR3 is built from 19 residues. V was pared by 2 bases and J by 0 bases, with 20 bases between. Germline CDR1 is MGHRA and CDR2 is YSYEKL. CDR3 nucleotides: TGCGCCAGCAGCCAAATTTCCCTAGGCCTTAGTTCCTCCTACAATGAGCAGTTCTTC. It yields the protein CASSQISLGLSSSYNEQFF.

The sample holds many counts of this clonotype. J is TRBJ1-6 and V is TRBV2; a weak D match, TRBD1 (5 bases). There are 12 residues in the CDR3. The germline V gene has CDR1 SNHLY and CDR2 FYNNEI. With 6 bases removed from V and 9 bases from J, the gap between germline ends came to 9 bases. CDR3 sequence: CASRRQFSPLHF. CDR3 DNA: TGTGCCAGCAGGCGACAGTTTTCACCCCTCCACTTT.